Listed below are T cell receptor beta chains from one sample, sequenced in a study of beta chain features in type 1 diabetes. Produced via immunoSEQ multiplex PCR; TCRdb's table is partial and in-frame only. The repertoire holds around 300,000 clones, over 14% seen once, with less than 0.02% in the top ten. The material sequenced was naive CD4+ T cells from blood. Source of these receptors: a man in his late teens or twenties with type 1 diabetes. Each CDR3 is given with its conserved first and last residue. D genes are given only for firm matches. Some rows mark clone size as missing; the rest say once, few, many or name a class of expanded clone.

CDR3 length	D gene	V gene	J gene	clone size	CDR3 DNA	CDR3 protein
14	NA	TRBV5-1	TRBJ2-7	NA	TGCGCCAGCAGCTTGGCCACTGAACGCTACGAGCAGTACTTC	CASSLATERYEQYF
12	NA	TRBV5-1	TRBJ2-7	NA	TGCGCCAGCAGCTCGAGCTCCTACGAGCAGTACTTC	CASSSSSYEQYF
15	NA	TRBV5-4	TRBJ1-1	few	TGTGCCAGCAGCTCCGGCAAGGGAGGGAACACTGAAGCTTTCTTT	CASSSGKGGNTEAFF
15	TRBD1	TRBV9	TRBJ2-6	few	TGTGCCAGCAGCGGACAGGGAACCGGGGCCAACGTCCTGACTTTC	CASSGQGTGANVLTF
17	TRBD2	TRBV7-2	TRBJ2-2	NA	TGTGCCAGCAGCTACTTACTAGCGGGGGTTAACACCGGGGAGCTGTTTTTT	CASSYLLAGVNTGELFF
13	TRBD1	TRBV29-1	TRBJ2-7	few	TGCAGCGTGCACAGGGGTGATCCCTACGAGCAGTACTTC	CSVHRGDPYEQYF
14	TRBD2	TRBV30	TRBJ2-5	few	TGTGCCTGGATGGGCGGGGGAGATCAAGAGACCCAGTACTTC	CAWMGGGDQETQYF
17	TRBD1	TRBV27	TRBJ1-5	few	TGTGCCAGCAGTTTATTGGGACAGGGGGCTAACGGTCAGCCCCAGCATTTT	CASSLLGQGANGQPQHF
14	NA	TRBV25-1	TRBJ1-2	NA	TGTGCCAGCAGTAGGGCAGGGGATAACTATGGCTACACCTTC	CASSRAGDNYGYTF
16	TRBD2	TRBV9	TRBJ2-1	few	TGTGCCAGCAGTGAGGGGCTAGCGGGCACCGACAATGAGCAGTTCTTC	CASSEGLAGTDNEQFF
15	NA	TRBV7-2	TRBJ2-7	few	TGTGCCAGCAGCTTCAATGCAGATCCTGCCTACGAGCAGTACTTC	CASSFNADPAYEQYF
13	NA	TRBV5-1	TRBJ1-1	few	TGCGCCAGCAGCTTGATGCGGGGGACCGAAGCTTTCTTT	CASSLMRGTEAFF
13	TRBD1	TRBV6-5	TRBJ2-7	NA	TGTGCCAGCATATCAACAGGGGGAGGAGTGCAGTACTTC	CASISTGGGVQYF
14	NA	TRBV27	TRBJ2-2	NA	TGTGCCAGCAGTCGCCTCGGGGGTACCGGGGAGCTGTTTTTT	CASSRLGGTGELFF
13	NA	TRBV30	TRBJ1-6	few	TGTGCCTGGGAAGGACAGATCGGTTCACCCCTCCACTTT	CAWEGQIGSPLHF
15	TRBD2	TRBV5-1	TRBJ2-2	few	TGCGCCAGCAGCTCGTTAAGAGCGGGAGCCGGGGAGCTGTTTTTT	CASSSLRAGAGELFF
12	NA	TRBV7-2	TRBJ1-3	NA	TGTGCCAGCAGCCTTGACGGGAACACCATATATTTT	CASSLDGNTIYF
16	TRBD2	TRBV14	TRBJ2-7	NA	TGTGCCAGCAGCCAAATAGCGGGAGGGCCGAGAAGGGAGCAGTACTTC	CASSQIAGGPRREQYF
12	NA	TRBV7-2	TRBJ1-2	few	TGTGCCAGCAGCACCATTACAGGGTTCTACACCTTC	CASSTITGFYTF
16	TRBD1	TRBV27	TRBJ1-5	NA	TGTGCCGCTACCCCTGGACAGGGCGTTTTCCATCAGCCCCAGCATTTT	CAATPGQGVFHQPQHF
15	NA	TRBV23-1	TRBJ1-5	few	TGCGCCAGCAGGTGCGCAGGGGCCGCTCTGAAGCCCCAGCATTTT	CASRCAGAALKPQHF
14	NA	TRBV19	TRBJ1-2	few	TGTGCCAGTAGTCCCGGGACATCTAACTATGGCTACACCTTC	CASSPGTSNYGYTF
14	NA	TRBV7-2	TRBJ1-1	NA	TGTGCCAGCAGCTTCCAAGCGTTGAACACTGAAGCTTTCTTT	CASSFQALNTEAFF
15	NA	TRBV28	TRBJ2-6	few	TGTGCCAGCAGAGGATGGAGAACTGGGGCCAACGTCCTGACTTTC	CASRGWRTGANVLTF
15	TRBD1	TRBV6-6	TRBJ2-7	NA	TGTGCCAGCAGTTACTCACAGGGGGAGGTCTACGAGCAGTACTTC	CASSYSQGEVYEQYF
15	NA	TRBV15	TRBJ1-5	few	TGTGCCACCAGCAGAGTCGGGAGGGCGGGTCAGCCCCAGCATTTT	CATSRVGRAGQPQHF
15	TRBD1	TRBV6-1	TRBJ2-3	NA	TGTGCCAGCAGTGGGGACAGGGGGCACGCAGATACGCAGTATTTT	CASSGDRGHADTQYF
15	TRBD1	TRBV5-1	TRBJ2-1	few	TGCGCCAGCAGCTTGAGGGACAGGGACGTTAATGAGCAGTTCTTC	CASSLRDRDVNEQFF
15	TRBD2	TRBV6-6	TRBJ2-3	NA	TGTGCCAGCAGCCGCCTAGCGGGGGGCCTTGATACGCAGTATTTT	CASSRLAGGLDTQYF
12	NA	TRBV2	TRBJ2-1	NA	TGTGCCAGCGGCATAGCGCTCAGTGAGCAGTTCTTC	CASGIALSEQFF
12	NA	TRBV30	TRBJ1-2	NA	TGTGCCTGGAGCATCGGTCTCTATGGCTACACCTTC	CAWSIGLYGYTF
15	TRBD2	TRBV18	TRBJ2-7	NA	TGTGCCAGCTCTCGGCCGGGACTAGGCTCCTACGAGCAGTACTTC	CASSRPGLGSYEQYF
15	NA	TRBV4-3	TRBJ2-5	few	TGCGCCAGCAGCCAGGGGTGGGGAGGTGGGGAGACCCAGTACTTC	CASSQGWGGGETQYF
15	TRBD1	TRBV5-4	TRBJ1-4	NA	TGTGCCAGCAGCAAGGGGACAGGGCTAGGGGAAAAACTGTTTTTT	CASSKGTGLGEKLFF
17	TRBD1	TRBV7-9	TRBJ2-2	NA	TGTGCCAGCAGCTTATCTGAGGGGGACAGACACACCGGGGAGCTGTTTTTT	CASSLSEGDRHTGELFF
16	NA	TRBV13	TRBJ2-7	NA	TGTGCCAGCAGCTTATCCACGGGAGTCTACTACTACAAGCAGTACTTC	CASSLSTGVYYYKQYF
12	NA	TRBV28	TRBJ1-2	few	TGTGCCAGCACCTTCGGCGGCCATGGCTACACCTTC	CASTFGGHGYTF